Below are 10 T cell receptor beta chains sequenced from a single sample in a study of blood T cells in healthy people across ages. Primed by a sample-barcoded 5' primer and a J-beta primer mix, a second PCR proceeded for about 6 to 12 cycles. TCRdb reprocessed the 5' RACE reads via MiXCR and lists one record per CDR3 protein. Among 800,000 or so distinct CDR3 sequences listed, around 68% were seen once. Sequenced sample: blood. All receptors derive from a man aged 25 to 40 in good health.

The chain links TRBV9 to TRBJ2-7; D remains ambiguous. The CDR3 spans 14 residues. V was shortened by 0 bases and J by 0 bases, with 7 bases between the two germline ends. Germline V CDR1 and CDR2: SGDLS, YYNGEE. CDR3: CASSVVQSSYEQYF. The CDR3 nucleotides are TGTGCCAGCAGCGTAGTGCAGAGCTCCTACGAGCAGTACTTC.

The chain links TRBV27 to TRBJ2-5, with 11 bases lining up with TRBD2. The CDR3 has 16 residues. The J segment lost 2 bases and the V segment lost 4 bases, leaving 6 bases of the junction unmatched. The germline V gene encodes CDR1 MNHEY and CDR2 SMNVEV (reference sequence). CDR3 nucleotides: TGTGCCAGCAGTTCAATAGCGGGGGGGTCTCAAGAGACCCAGTACTTC. This gives the protein CASSSIAGGSQETQYF.

The rearrangement links TRBV10-3 to TRBJ1-1; D is unresolved. Trimming removed 1 base from V and 6 bases from J, with 15 bases in between. There are 15 residues in the CDR3. Germline CDR1 reads ENHRY; CDR2 reads SYGVKD. CDR3: CAISELKSGVPEAFF. CDR3 nucleotide sequence: TGTGCCATCAGTGAGTTAAAATCCGGGGTCCCTGAAGCTTTCTTT.

J is TRBJ2-1 and V is TRBV18; TRBD2 aligns across 10 bases. Germline loops: CDR1 KGHSH, CDR2 LQKENI. The CDR3 extends over 15 amino acids. Germline trimming cut 8 bases from V and 6 bases from J; bases unmatched to any gene: 10. The CDR3 region is CASKPSGGAGNEQFF. The CDR3 DNA follows: TGTGCCAGCAAGCCTAGCGGGGGAGCGGGCAATGAGCAGTTCTTC.

The rearrangement joins TRBV28 to TRBJ2-1; TRBD1 is a possible D gene (5 bases). The CDR3 is 13 amino acids. Germline lookup yields CDR1 MDHEN and CDR2 SYDVKM. Trimming stripped 6 bases from V and 9 bases from J, with 15 bases between. As DNA, the CDR3 is TGTGCCAGCAGCCCCTCAGGGAACGCTGAGCAGTTCTTC. Amino acids: CASSPSGNAEQFF. Full variable domain (missing parts from reference TRBV28 and TRBJ2-1): DVKVTQSSRYLVKRTGEKVFLECVQDMDHENMFWYRQDPGLGLRLIYFSYDVKMKEKGDIPEGYSVSREKKERFSLILESASTNQTSMYLCASSPSGNAEQFFGPGTRLTVL.

This chain links TRBV12-3 or TRBV12-4 with TRBJ2-3; a weak D match, TRBD1 (5 bases). This CDR3 region has 15 residues. The V end lost 5 bases, the J end lost 1 base, and 13 bases lay between the germline ends. The chain's CDR3 is CASSAGSIRTDTQYF. CDR3 DNA: TGTGCCAGCAGTGCAGGGTCGATTCGCACAGATACGCAGTATTTT.

CDR3 coding DNA: TGTGCCACCCATACGGGAAGTACGCAGTATTTT. This codes for CATHTGSTQYF. The chain carries TRBV6-5 and TRBJ2-3, with a tentative D call TRBD2 (5 bases). With 10 bases removed from V and 8 bases from J, the gap between germline ends came to 13 bases. The CDR3 has 11 amino acids. Germline V gene sequence: CDR1 MNHEY, CDR2 SVGAGI.

The chain is built from TRBV29-1 and TRBJ2-3; no firm D call. V lost 0 bases and J 5 bases, leaving 6 bases between the germline ends. CDR3 length: 12 amino acids. Germline V gives CDR1 SQVTM, CDR2 ANQGSEA. The CDR3 sequence: CSVEDWGDTQYF. DNA of the CDR3: TGCAGCGTTGAAGATTGGGGAGATACGCAGTATTTT.

The chain uses TRBV28 and TRBJ1-1, with 8 bases identical to TRBD1. CDR3 length: 13 residues. The V gene end was trimmed by 6 bases and the J gene end by 8 bases; junction bases not matched to a gene: 8. CDR1 and CDR2 from the germline V gene are MDHEN and SYDVKM. The CDR3: CASSTQDREEAFF. CDR3 nucleotide sequence: TGTGCCAGCAGCACCCAGGACAGGGAGGAAGCTTTCTTT.

A remark on this clonotype: This clone may be a read error of a much larger clone one base away. V gene TRBV7-2 combines with J gene TRBJ2-5; a weak D match, TRBD2 (6 bases). There are 14 residues in the CDR3. From germline, CDR1 is SGHTA and CDR2 FQGNSA. Trimming removed 5 bases from V and 4 bases from J, with 14 bases in between. The CDR3 region has the DNA TGTGCCAGCAGCGCCCCGCGGGGCTTAGAGACCCAGTACTTC. Translated: CASSAPRGLETQYF.